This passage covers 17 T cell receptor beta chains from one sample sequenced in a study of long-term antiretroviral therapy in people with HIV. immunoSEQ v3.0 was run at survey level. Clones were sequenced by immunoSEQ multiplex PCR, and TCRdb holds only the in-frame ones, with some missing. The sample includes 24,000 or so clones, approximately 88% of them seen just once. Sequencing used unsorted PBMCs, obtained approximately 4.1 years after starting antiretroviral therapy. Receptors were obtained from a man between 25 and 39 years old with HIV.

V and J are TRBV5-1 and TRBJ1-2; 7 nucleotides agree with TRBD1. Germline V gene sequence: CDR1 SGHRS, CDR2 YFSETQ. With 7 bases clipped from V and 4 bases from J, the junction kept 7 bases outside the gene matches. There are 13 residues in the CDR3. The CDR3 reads CASGSRDSYGYTF. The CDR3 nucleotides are TGCGCCAGCGGCTCCCGGGACAGCTATGGCTACACCTTC.

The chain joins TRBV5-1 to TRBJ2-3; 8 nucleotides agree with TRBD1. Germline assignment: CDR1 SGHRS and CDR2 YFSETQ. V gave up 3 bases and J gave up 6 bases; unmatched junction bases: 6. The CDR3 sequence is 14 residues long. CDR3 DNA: TGCGCCAGCAGCTCTCGACAGGGGAGGGATACGCAGTATTTT. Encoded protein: CASSSRQGRDTQYF.

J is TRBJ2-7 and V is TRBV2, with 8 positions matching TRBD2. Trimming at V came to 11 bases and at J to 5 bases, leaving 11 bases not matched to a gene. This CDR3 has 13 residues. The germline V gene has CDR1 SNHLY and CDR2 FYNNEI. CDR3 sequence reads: CAGSGGVIHEQYF. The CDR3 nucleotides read TGTGCCGGGTCCGGGGGGGTGATCCACGAGCAGTACTTC.

CDR3 region: CASSSGTGNTEAFF. The CDR3 coding sequence is TGTGCCAGCAGCTCCGGGACAGGGAACACTGAAGCTTTCTTT. The chain recombines TRBV7-6 with TRBJ1-1, with TRBD1 matching 8 bases. The junction had 2 bases not matched to a gene; V was cut back by 4 bases and J by 1 base. The CDR3 runs 14 residues. Germline assignment: CDR1 SGHVS and CDR2 FNYEAQ.

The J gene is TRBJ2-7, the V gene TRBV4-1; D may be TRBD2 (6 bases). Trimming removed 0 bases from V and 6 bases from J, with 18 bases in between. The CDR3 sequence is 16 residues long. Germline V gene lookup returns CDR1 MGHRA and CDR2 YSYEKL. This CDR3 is CASSQDGVGRGGEQYF. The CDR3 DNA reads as TGCGCCAGCAGCCAAGACGGGGTCGGGAGAGGCGGCGAGCAGTACTTC.

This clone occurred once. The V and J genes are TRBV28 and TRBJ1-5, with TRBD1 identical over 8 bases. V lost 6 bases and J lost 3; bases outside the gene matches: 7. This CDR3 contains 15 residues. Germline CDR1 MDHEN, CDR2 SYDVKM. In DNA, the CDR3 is TGTGCCAGCAGCTCAGGACAGGGTCACAATCAGCCCCAGCATTTT. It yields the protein CASSSGQGHNQPQHF. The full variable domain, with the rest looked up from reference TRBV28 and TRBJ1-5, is DVKVTQSSRYLVKRTGEKVFLECVQDMDHENMFWYRQDPGLGLRLIYFSYDVKMKEKGDIPEGYSVSREKKERFSLILESASTNQTSMYLCASSSGQGHNQPQHFGDGTRLSIL.

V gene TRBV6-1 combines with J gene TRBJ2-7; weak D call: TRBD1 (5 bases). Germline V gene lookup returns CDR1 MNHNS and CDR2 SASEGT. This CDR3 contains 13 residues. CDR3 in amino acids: CASSEAARVGLLV. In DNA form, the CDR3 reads TGTGCCAGCAGTGAAGCGGCCAGGGTGGGATTGTTAGTC.

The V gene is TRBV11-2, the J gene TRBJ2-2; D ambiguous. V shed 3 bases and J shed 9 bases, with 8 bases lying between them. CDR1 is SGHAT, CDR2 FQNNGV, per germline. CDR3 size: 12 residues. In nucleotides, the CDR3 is TGTGCCAGCAGCTTCCTTACGAGGGAGCTGTTTTTT. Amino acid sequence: CASSFLTRELFF.

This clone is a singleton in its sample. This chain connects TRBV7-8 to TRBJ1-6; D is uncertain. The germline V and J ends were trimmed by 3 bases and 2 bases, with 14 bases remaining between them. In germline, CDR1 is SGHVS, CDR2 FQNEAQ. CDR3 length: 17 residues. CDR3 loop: CASSLHDGLTYNSPLHF. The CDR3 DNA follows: TGTGCCAGCAGCTTGCATGACGGGCTGACCTATAATTCACCCCTCCACTTT.

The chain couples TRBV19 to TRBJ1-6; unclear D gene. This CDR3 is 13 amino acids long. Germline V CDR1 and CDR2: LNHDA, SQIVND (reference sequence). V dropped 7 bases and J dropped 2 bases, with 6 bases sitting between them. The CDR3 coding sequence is TGTGCCAGTAATAGCGCCTATAATTCACCCCTCCACTTT. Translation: CASNSAYNSPLHF.

The CDR3 DNA reads as TGTGCCAGCAGTTTAAGTTCCTACGAGCAGTACTTC. This encodes CASSLSSYEQYF. The chain links TRBV27 to TRBJ2-7; D is undetermined. The V end lost 2 bases, the J end lost 1 base, and 3 bases lay between the germline ends. This CDR3 contains 12 residues. Germline V CDR1 and CDR2: MNHEY, SMNVEV (reference sequence).

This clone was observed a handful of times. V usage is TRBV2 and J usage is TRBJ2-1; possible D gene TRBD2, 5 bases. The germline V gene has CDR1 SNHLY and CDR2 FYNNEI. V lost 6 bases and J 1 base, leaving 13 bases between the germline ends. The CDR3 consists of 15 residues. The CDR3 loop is CASSASGSSYNEQFF. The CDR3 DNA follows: TGTGCCAGCAGCGCCAGCGGCAGTTCCTACAATGAGCAGTTCTTC.

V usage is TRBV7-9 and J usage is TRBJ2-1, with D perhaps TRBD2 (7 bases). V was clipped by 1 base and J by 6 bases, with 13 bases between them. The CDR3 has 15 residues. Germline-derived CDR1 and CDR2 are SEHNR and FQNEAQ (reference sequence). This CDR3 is CASSLVGGRGNEQFF. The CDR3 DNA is TGTGCCAGCAGCTTAGTCGGGGGGCGAGGCAATGAGCAGTTCTTC.

The CDR3 loop reads CASSQSGTEIEKLFF. The CDR3, as DNA: TGCGCCAGCAGCCAATCCGGGACAGAAATCGAAAAACTGTTTTTT. The chain links TRBV4-1 to TRBJ1-4; TRBD1 agrees at 7 bases. Germline CDR1 is MGHRA and CDR2 is YSYEKL. V lost 2 bases, J lost 8 bases, and 8 bases stayed unmatched. This CDR3 region has 15 residues.

This CDR3 is CASSLIGISYEQYF. The CDR3 nucleotides read TGTGCCAGCAGTCTAATTGGGATCTCCTACGAGCAGTACTTC. V gene TRBV6-5 combines with J gene TRBJ2-7; D unresolved. V lost 5 bases and J lost 0, with 11 bases in between. The CDR3 extends over 14 amino acids. Germline V gene lookup returns CDR1 MNHEY and CDR2 SVGAGI.

CDR3 in DNA: TGTGCCAGCAGCTTAGTCGCAGACACTGAAGCTTTCTTT. This gives the protein CASSLVADTEAFF. This chain links TRBV7-2 with TRBJ1-1; no firm D call. This CDR3 region has 13 residues. V was trimmed by 1 base and J by 3 bases, leaving 6 bases between them. Per the germline V gene, CDR1 is SGHTA and CDR2 is FQGNSA.

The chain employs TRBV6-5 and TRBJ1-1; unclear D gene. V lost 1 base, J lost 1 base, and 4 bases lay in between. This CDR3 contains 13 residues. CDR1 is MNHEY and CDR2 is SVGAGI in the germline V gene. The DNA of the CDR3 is TGTGCCAGCAGTTACTTGGGGAACACTGAAGCTTTCTTT. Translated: CASSYLGNTEAFF.